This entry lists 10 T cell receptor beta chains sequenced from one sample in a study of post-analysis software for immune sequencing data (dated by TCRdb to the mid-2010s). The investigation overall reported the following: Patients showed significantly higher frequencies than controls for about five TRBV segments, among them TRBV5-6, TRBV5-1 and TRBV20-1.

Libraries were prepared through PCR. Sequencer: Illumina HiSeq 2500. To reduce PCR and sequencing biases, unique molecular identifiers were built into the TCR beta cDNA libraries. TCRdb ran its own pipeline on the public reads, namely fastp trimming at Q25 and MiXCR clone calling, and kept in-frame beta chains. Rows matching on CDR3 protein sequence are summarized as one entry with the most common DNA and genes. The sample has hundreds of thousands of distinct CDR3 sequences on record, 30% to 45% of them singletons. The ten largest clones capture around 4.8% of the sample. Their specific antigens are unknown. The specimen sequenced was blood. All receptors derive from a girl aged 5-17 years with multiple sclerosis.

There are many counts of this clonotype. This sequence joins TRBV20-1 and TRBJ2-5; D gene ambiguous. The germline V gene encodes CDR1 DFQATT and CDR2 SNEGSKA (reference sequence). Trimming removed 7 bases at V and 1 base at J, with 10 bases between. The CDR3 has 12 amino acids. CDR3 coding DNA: TGCAGTGTCCAGTTCAGCCAAGAGACCCAGTACTTC. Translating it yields CSVQFSQETQYF.

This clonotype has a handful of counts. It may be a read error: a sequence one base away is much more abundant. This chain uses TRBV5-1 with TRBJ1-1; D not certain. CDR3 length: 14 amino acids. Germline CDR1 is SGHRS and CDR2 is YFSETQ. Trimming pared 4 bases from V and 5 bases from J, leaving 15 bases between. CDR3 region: CASSTGQARTEAFF. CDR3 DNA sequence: TGCGCCAGCAGCACCGGGCAGGCGAGGACTGAAGCTTTCTTT. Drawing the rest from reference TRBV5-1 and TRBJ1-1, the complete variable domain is KAGVTQTPRYLIKTRGQQVTLSCSPISGHRSVSWYQQTPGQGLQFLFEYFSETQRNKGNFPGRFSGRQFSNSRSEMNVSTLELGDSALYLCASSTGQARTEAFFGQGTRLTVV.

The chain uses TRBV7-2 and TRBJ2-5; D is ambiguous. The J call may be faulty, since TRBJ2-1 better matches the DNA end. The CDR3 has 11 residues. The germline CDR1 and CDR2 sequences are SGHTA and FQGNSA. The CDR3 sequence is CASSLVETQFF. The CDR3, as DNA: TGTGCCAGCAGCTTAGTGGAGACCCAGTTCTTC.

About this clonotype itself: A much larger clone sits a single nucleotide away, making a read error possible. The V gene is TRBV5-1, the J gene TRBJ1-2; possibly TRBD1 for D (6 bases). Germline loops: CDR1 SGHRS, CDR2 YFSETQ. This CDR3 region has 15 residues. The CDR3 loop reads CASSTYGQTNYGHTF. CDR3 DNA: TGCGCCAGCAGCACGTACGGACAGACCAACTATGGCCACACCTTC.

The CDR3 reads CASSLTETYEQYF. Here the CDR3 DNA reads TGCGCCAGCAGCCTAACCGAGACCTACGAGCAGTACTTC. V is TRBV5-1 and J is TRBJ2-7; the D is unclear. Trimming took off 4 bases at V and 2 bases at J, with 10 bases between the two ends. The CDR3 runs to 13 residues. The germline V gene encodes CDR1 SGHRS and CDR2 YFSETQ.

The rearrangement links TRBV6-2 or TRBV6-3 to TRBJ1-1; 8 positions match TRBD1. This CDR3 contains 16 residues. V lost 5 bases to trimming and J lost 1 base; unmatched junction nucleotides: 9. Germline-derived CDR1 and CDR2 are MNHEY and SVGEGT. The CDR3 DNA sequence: TGTGCCAGCAGTCGACGAACCGGGACAGGGAACACTGAAGCTTTCTTT. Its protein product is CASSRRTGTGNTEAFF.

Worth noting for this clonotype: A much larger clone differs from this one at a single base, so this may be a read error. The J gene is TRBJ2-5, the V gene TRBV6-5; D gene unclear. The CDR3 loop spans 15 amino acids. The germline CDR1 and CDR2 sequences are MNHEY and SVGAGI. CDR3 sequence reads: CASSYSGIRQETLYF. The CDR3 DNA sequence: TGTGCCAGCAGTTACTCTGGTATAAGGCAAGAGACCCTGTACTTC.

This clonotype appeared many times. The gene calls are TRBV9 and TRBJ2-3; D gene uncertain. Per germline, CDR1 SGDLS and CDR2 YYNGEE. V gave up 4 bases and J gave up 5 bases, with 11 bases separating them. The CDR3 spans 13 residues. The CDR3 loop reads CASSPQPLDTQYF. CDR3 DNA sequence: TGTGCCAGCAGCCCCCAACCTTTAGATACGCAGTATTTT.

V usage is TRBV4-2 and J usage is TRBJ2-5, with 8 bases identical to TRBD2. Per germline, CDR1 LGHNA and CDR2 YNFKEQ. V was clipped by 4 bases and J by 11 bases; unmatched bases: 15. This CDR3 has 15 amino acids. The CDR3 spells CASSPREGSYNEQYF. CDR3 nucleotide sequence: TGTGCCAGCAGCCCTCGGGAGGGCTCCTACAATGAGCAGTACTTC.

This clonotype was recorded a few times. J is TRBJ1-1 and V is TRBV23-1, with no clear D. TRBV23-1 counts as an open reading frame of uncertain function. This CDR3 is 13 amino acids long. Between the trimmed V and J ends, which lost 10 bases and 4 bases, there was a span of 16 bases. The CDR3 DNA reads TGCGCCACCCGACGTTGCGGAACCACTGAAGCTTTCTTT. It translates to CATRRCGTTEAFF.